Below are 23 T cell receptor beta chains sequenced from a single sample in a study of blood T cell repertoires in COVID-19. Clones were sequenced by immunoSEQ multiplex PCR, and TCRdb holds only the in-frame ones, with some missing. This sample has 350,000 or so clones, with about nine tenths found just once. The sequencing input was peripheral blood. Every receptor here comes from a woman aged 55-70 years with COVID-19, enrolled during active disease.

The V and J genes are TRBV5-1 and TRBJ1-1; D gene ambiguous. This CDR3 comprises 14 residues. Trimming stripped 0 bases from V and 1 base from J, with 7 bases between. CDR1 is SGHRS, CDR2 YFSETQ, per germline. The CDR3 sequence: CASSLVSGNTEAFF. The CDR3 DNA sequence: TGCGCCAGCAGCTTGGTGTCGGGGAACACTGAAGCTTTCTTT.

The gene calls are TRBV4-2 and TRBJ2-2, with 9 positions matching TRBD2. The junction had 5 bases not matched to a gene; V was cut back by 0 bases and J by 6 bases. Looked up from germline, CDR1 is LGHNA and CDR2 is YNFKEQ. The CDR3 has 16 amino acids. The CDR3 reads CASSQEASGVSGELFF. The CDR3 DNA is TGTGCCAGCAGCCAAGAGGCTAGCGGGGTATCCGGGGAGCTGTTTTTT.

The V and J genes are TRBV7-9 and TRBJ1-2; D remains unclear. Germline values: CDR1 SEHNR, CDR2 FQNEAQ (reference sequence). With 7 bases removed from V and 11 bases from J, the gap between germline ends came to 14 bases. The CDR3 sequence is 11 residues long. The CDR3 nucleotides read TGTGCCAGCAACGGGAAACGAGGTTACACCTTC. Translation: CASNGKRGYTF.

CDR3 region: CASRGTGGPNQPQHF. The CDR3 DNA reads TGTGCCAGCAGGGGGACAGGGGGCCCCAATCAGCCCCAGCATTTT. This chain links TRBV28 with TRBJ1-5; 12 bases agree with TRBD1. This CDR3 has 15 amino acids. V lost 6 bases and J lost 3; bases outside the gene matches: 3. The germline CDR1 and CDR2 sequences are MDHEN and SYDVKM.

The V call is TRBV3-1 (or the pseudogene TRBV3-2), the J call TRBJ1-1; 8 bases align to TRBD1. Germline V CDR1 and CDR2: LGHDT, YNNKEL (reference sequence). The ends lost 6 bases at V and 1 base at J; junction bases unmatched: 1. This CDR3 spans 13 amino acids. The CDR3 bases are TGTGCCAGCAGAGGGACAGGGAACACTGAAGCTTTCTTT. This translates into CASRGTGNTEAFF.

The chain is built from TRBV29-1 and TRBJ2-7; D is undetermined. The V and J ends lost 7 bases and 3 bases respectively, with 16 bases between them. CDR1 is SQVTM and CDR2 is ANQGSEA in the germline V gene. The CDR3 is made up of 13 amino acids. The DNA for the CDR3 is TGCAGCGCCGTTTTGTCGAGACACTACGAGCAGTACTTC. Protein: CSAVLSRHYEQYF.

The rearrangement links TRBV6-1 to TRBJ1-3; 7 bases fit TRBD1. With 6 bases clipped from V and 2 bases from J, the junction kept 4 bases outside the gene matches. Looked up from germline, CDR1 is MNHNS and CDR2 is SASEGT. The CDR3 has 14 amino acids. This CDR3 reads CASRSGTAGNTIYF. CDR3 bases: TGTGCCAGCAGATCCGGGACAGCTGGAAACACCATATATTTT.

The chain is built from TRBV27 and TRBJ1-5; TRBD1 aligns across 8 bases. There are 14 residues in the CDR3. Unmatched junction bases numbered 4, after V lost 5 bases and J lost 4 bases. CDR1 is MNHEY and CDR2 is SMNVEV in the germline V gene (reference sequence). CDR3 loop: CASSPWTGNQPQHF. CDR3 nucleotide sequence: TGTGCCAGCAGTCCTTGGACAGGGAATCAGCCCCAGCATTTT.

The chain links TRBV12-5 to TRBJ2-7; 8 bases are a match to TRBD2. J gave up 4 bases and V 7 bases, and 21 bases lay outside the gene matches. The germline V gene encodes CDR1 LGHNT and CDR2 FRNRAP. This CDR3 has 18 amino acids. The CDR3 loop reads CASASGALGRGVEYEQYF. CDR3 coding DNA: TGTGCTAGTGCCTCGGGGGCCCTTGGGCGGGGGGTAGAGTACGAGCAGTACTTC.

The chain combines TRBV6-6 with TRBJ2-3; 13 bases are a match to TRBD2. The length of the CDR3 is 16 residues. J gave up 2 bases and V 5 bases, and 4 bases lay outside the gene matches. Germline CDR1 reads MNHNY; CDR2 reads SVGAGI (reference sequence). DNA of the CDR3: TGTGCCAGCAGTAAGGGACTAGCGGGGAACACAGATACGCAGTATTTT. The encoded protein is CASSKGLAGNTDTQYF.

V usage is TRBV3-1 (or the pseudogene TRBV3-2) and J usage is TRBJ2-2, with D possibly being TRBD2 (6 bases). The CDR3 is made up of 17 amino acids. Germline loops: CDR1 LGHDT, CDR2 YNNKEL (reference sequence). V lost 0 bases, J lost 6 bases, and 17 bases lay in between. CDR3: CASSQEGGLARAGELFF. CDR3 in DNA: TGTGCCAGCAGCCAAGAGGGCGGGCTAGCGAGGGCCGGGGAGCTGTTTTTT.

V usage is TRBV5-6 and J usage is TRBJ2-7, with 11 positions matching TRBD1. The CDR3 length is 17 residues. Germline V lookup: CDR1 SGHDT, CDR2 YYEEEE. Losses at the gene ends were 1 base for V and 6 bases for J; bases not matched to a gene: 12. CDR3 sequence: CASSLLGQGGPVGEQYF. DNA for the CDR3: TGTGCCAGCAGCTTGTTGGGACAGGGGGGACCTGTAGGCGAGCAGTACTTC.

The chain combines TRBV2 with TRBJ1-4; 11 bases line up with TRBD1. The CDR3 sequence is 15 residues long. The ends lost 6 bases at V and 3 bases at J; junction bases unmatched: 3. Looked up from germline, CDR1 is SNHLY and CDR2 is FYNNEI. CDR3 protein: CASSGQGAANEKLFF. DNA for the CDR3: TGTGCCAGCAGCGGACAGGGGGCAGCTAATGAAAAACTGTTTTTT.

The chain is built from TRBV4-2 and TRBJ1-2; tentatively, D is TRBD1 (6 bases). The CDR3 length is 16 residues. Trimming removed 1 base from V and 4 bases from J, with 16 bases in between. Germline CDR1 is LGHNA and CDR2 is YNFKEQ. The chain's CDR3 is CASSQASGQSVYGYTF. CDR3 nucleotide sequence: TGTGCCAGCAGCCAAGCCTCGGGACAAAGTGTCTATGGCTACACCTTC.

The V call is TRBV5-1, the J call TRBJ2-7; D not certain. Per the germline V gene, CDR1 is SGHRS and CDR2 is YFSETQ. The V gene lost 4 bases and the J gene lost 5 bases, with 10 bases spanning the gap. The CDR3 has 12 amino acids. The chain's CDR3 is CASSNSGHEQYF. As DNA, the CDR3 is TGCGCCAGCAGCAACAGTGGGCACGAGCAGTACTTC.

The chain has TRBV19 and TRBJ2-2; D might be TRBD1 (5 bases). Germline CDR1 is LNHDA and CDR2 is SQIVND (reference sequence). The CDR3 sequence is 14 residues long. V shed 6 bases and J shed 3 bases, with 11 bases lying between them. The CDR3 nucleotides read TGTGCCAGTAGGTCCGACAGCGACACCGGGGAGCTGTTTTTT. Amino acid sequence: CASRSDSDTGELFF.

This clone came up a few times. The rearrangement joins TRBV5-4 to TRBJ2-3, with 11 bases that match TRBD2. The CDR3 runs 16 residues. Per germline, CDR1 SGHNT and CDR2 YYREEE (reference sequence). Trimming took 4 bases from V and 0 from J; bases not matched to a gene: 4. CDR3 nucleotides: TGTGCCAGCAGCAGGACTAGCGGGCGGAGCACAGATACGCAGTATTTT. It yields the protein CASSRTSGRSTDTQYF.

The DNA for the CDR3 is TGCGCCAGCAGCTTGGGGGGGACAGGCAGTCACTATGGCTACACCTTC. Residues: CASSLGGTGSHYGYTF. The rearrangement joins TRBV5-1 to TRBJ1-2; TRBD1 agrees at 8 bases. This CDR3 is built from 16 residues. Germline trimming cut 0 bases from V and 3 bases from J; bases unmatched to any gene: 7. Germline CDR1 and CDR2: SGHRS and YFSETQ.

This sequence joins TRBV21-1 and TRBJ1-1; TRBD1, the table's D call, lacks a check against the DNA. TRBV21-1 is classified as a pseudogene. There are 19 residues in the CDR3. The CDR3 DNA sequence: TGTGCCAGCAGCAAATGTCATCCGCTACAGGATAGCAAGAACACTGAAGCTTTCTTT. This gives the protein CASSKCHPLQDSKNTEAFF.

This clone was seen a handful of times. The genes are TRBV7-9 and TRBJ1-2; TRBD1 agrees at 9 bases. Germline V gene sequence: CDR1 SEHNR, CDR2 FQNEAQ (reference sequence). The length of the CDR3 is 14 residues. J lost 4 bases, V lost 1 base, and 1 base had no gene match. This CDR3 reads CASSLEQGAYGYTF. The CDR3 region has the DNA TGTGCCAGCAGCTTAGAACAGGGGGCCTATGGCTACACCTTC.

The chain recombines TRBV7-8 with TRBJ1-4; 10 positions agree with TRBD1. V shed 2 bases and J 0 bases; nucleotides not matched to a gene: 3. Germline CDR1 is SGHVS and CDR2 is FQNEAQ. This CDR3 is 17 amino acids long. As DNA, the CDR3 is TGTGCCAGCAGCTTAAGGGGACAGGGGACAACTAATGAAAAACTGTTTTTT. This encodes CASSLRGQGTTNEKLFF. Variable domain in full (rest from reference TRBV7-8 and TRBJ1-4): GAGVSQSPRYKVAKRGQDVALRCDPISGHVSLFWYQQALGQGPEFLTYFQNEAQLDKSGLPSDRFFAERPEGSVSTLKIQRTQQEDSAVYLCASSLRGQGTTNEKLFFGSGTQLSVL.

The V call is TRBV20-1, the J call TRBJ1-5, with 7 bases identical to TRBD1. The CDR3 consists of 15 residues. Trimming removed 3 bases from V and 4 bases from J; junction bases left unmatched: 9. From germline, CDR1 is DFQATT and CDR2 SNEGSKA (reference sequence). CDR3 nucleotides: TGCAGTGCTAGTTTGGACAGGCTTGCAAATCAGCCCCAGCATTTT. It specifies CSASLDRLANQPQHF.

This clone was detected many times. The chain carries TRBV4-2 and TRBJ1-2; no clear D. V lost 3 bases and J lost 5, with 7 bases in between. CDR1 is LGHNA and CDR2 is YNFKEQ in the germline V gene. The CDR3 is 12 residues long. The CDR3 coding sequence is TGTGCCAGCAGCCAGGAGGGTTATGGCTACACCTTC. This codes for CASSQEGYGYTF.